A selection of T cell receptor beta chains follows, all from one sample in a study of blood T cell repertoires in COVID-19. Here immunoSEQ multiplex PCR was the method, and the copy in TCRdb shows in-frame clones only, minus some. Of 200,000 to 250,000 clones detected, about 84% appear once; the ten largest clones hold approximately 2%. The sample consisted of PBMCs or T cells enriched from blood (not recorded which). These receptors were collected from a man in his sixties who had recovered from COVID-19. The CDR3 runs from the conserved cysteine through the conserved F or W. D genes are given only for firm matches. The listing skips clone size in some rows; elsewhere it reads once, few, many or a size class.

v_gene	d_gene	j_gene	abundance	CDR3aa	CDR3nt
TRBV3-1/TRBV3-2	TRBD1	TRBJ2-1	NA	CASSQDRGQWNEQFF	TGTGCCAGCAGCCAAGACAGGGGACAGTGGAATGAGCAGTTCTTC
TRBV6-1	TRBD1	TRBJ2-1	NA	CASSEARTGGNEQFF	TGTGCCAGCAGTGAAGCGCGGACAGGGGGGAATGAGCAGTTCTTC
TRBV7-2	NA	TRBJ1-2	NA	CASSLDPRGYGYTF	TGTGCCAGCAGCTTAGACCCCAGGGGCTATGGCTACACCTTC
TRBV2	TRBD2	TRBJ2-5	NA	CASSLSGTSGQETQYF	TGTGCCAGCAGTTTATCCGGGACTAGCGGCCAAGAGACCCAGTACTTC
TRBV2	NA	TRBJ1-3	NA	CASTNTGNTIYF	TGTGCCAGCACCAACACAGGAAACACCATATATTTT
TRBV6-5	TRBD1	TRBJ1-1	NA	CASTKGQTTAAFF	TGTGCCAGCACCAAGGGACAGACCACGGCAGCTTTCTTT
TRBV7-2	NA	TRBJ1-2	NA	CASSRDTNYGYTF	TGTGCCTCCTCCAGGGATACTAACTATGGCTACACCTTC
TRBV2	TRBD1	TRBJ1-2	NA	CASSEDRDYGYTF	TGTGCCAGCAGCGAGGACAGGGACTATGGCTACACCTTC
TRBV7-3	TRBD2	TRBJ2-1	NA	CASSLVGTSGYNEQFF	TGTGCCAGCAGCTTAGTGGGGACTAGCGGCTACAATGAGCAGTTCTTC
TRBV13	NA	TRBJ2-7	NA	CASSLAGVPYEQYF	TGTGCCAGCAGCTTAGCGGGGGTTCCCTACGAGCAGTACTTC
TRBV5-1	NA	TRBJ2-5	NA	CASSLGARWTEETQYF	TGCGCCAGCAGCCTCGGAGCGCGATGGACAGAAGAGACCCAGTACTTC
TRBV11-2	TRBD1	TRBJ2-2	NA	CASSGRTGPFNGELFF	TGTGCCAGCAGCGGGAGGACAGGGCCGTTTAACGGGGAGCTGTTTTTT
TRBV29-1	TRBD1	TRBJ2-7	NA	CSVQRTGSYEQYF	TGCAGCGTTCAAAGGACAGGGAGCTACGAGCAGTACTTC
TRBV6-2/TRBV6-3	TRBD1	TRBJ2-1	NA	CASSRQGEKNEQFF	TGTGCCAGCAGTCGACAGGGAGAAAAGAATGAGCAGTTCTTC
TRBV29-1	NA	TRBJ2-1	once	CSARVPAGVEQFF	TGCAGCGCCCGGGTCCCAGCCGGGGTAGAGCAGTTCTTC
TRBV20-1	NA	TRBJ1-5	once	CSASPGIGDQPQHF	TGCAGTGCTAGTCCAGGGATTGGGGATCAGCCCCAGCATTTT
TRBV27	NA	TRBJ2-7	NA	CASSPRSWQGTYEQYF	TGTGCCAGCAGTCCGCGATCCTGGCAGGGTACCTACGAGCAGTACTTC
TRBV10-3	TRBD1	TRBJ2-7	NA	CAISESVTGGSYEQYF	TGTGCCATCAGTGAGTCGGTTACAGGGGGCTCCTACGAGCAGTACTTC
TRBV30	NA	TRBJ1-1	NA	CAWSLQVDTEAFF	TGTGCCTGGAGTCTTCAGGTGGACACTGAAGCTTTCTTT
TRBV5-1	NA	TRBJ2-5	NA	CASSLGTPQETQYF	TGCGCCAGCAGCTTGGGTACACCCCAAGAGACCCAGTACTTC
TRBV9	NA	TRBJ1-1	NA	CASSVGGRAGTEAFF	TGTGCCAGCAGCGTAGGAGGGAGGGCCGGCACTGAAGCTTTCTTT
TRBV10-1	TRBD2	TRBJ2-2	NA	CASSPQPRLAGPPDTGELFF	TGCGCCAGCAGCCCTCAGCCACGACTAGCGGGGCCGCCTGACACCGGGGAGCTGTTTTTT
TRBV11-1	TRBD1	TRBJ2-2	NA	CASSQDRGKAGELFF	TGTGCCAGCAGCCAAGACAGGGGGAAGGCCGGGGAGCTGTTTTTT
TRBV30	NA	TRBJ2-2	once	CAWSTGRGTGELFF	TGTGCCTGGAGTACGGGCAGGGGCACCGGGGAGCTGTTTTTT
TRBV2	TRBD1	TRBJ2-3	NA	CASSFPGQGTDTQYF	TGTGCCAGCAGTTTTCCGGGACAGGGGACAGATACGCAGTATTTT
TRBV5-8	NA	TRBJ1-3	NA	CASSSGDSGNTIYF	TGTGCCAGCAGCTCAGGGGACTCTGGAAACACCATATATTTT
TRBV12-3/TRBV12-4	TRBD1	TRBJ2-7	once	CASQTGGGDEQYF	TGTGCCAGCCAGACAGGGGGCGGCGACGAGCAGTACTTC
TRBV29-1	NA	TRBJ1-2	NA	CSVQADSGYGYTF	TGCAGCGTACAAGCGGACTCGGGCTATGGCTACACCTTC
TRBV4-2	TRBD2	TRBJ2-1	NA	CASSQVALSGGVNEQFF	TGTGCCAGCAGCCAAGTGGCCCTTAGCGGGGGGGTCAATGAGCAGTTCTTC
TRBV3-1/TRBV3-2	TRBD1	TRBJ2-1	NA	CASSQVGGQGVYNEQFF	TGTGCCAGCAGCCAAGTGGGGGGACAGGGGGTTTACAATGAGCAGTTCTTC
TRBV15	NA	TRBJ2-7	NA	CATSRGGDYEQYF	TGTGCCACCAGCAGAGGGGGGGATTACGAGCAGTACTTC
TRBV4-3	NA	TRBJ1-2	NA	CASSQDRFLDGYTF	TGCGCCAGCAGCCAAGACAGATTCCTCGATGGCTACACCTTC
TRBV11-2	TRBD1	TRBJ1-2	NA	CASSLDRDYGYTF	TGTGCCAGCAGCTTGGACAGGGATTATGGCTACACCTTC